One sample yielded the 15 T cell receptor beta chains listed below, sequenced in a study of cytomegalovirus exposure and HLA in healthy donors. A multiplex PCR was run with 60 Vbeta primers and 13 Jbeta primers. Using immunoSEQ multiplex PCR, the repertoire was profiled, and TCRdb retains in-frame clones only, with some absent. The sample shows fewer than 250,000 clones, approximately 83% of them seen only once. Sequencing input: PBMCs. These TCRs come from a woman in her 50s in good health and CMV-seropositive.

The chain uses TRBV9 and TRBJ2-5, with a weak D call TRBD2 (6 bases). V was pared by 3 bases and J by 4 bases, with 16 bases between. Germline CDR1 reads SGDLS; CDR2 reads YYNGEE. This CDR3 is 15 amino acids long. The DNA of the CDR3 is TGTGCCAGCAGCGGAATGGCGGGGCCGGGAGAGACCCAGTACTTC. This codes for CASSGMAGPGETQYF.

V gene TRBV29-1 combines with J gene TRBJ1-1; D gene uncertain. The germline gives CDR1 SQVTM, CDR2 ANQGSEA. The CDR3 runs 16 residues. Trimming took 0 bases from V and 0 from J, leaving 14 bases between them. CDR3 amino acids: CSVEDRRAVMNTEAFF. The CDR3 DNA follows: TGCAGCGTTGAAGATCGGCGGGCGGTGATGAACACTGAAGCTTTCTTT.

J is TRBJ2-1 and V is TRBV19, with 8 bases lining up with TRBD1. The CDR3 has 15 residues. Germline lookup yields CDR1 LNHDA and CDR2 SQIVND (reference sequence). J gave up 0 bases and V 4 bases, and 2 bases lay outside the gene matches. DNA for the CDR3: TGTGCCAGTAGTAGGGACAGGAGCTCCTACAATGAGCAGTTCTTC. Protein: CASSRDRSSYNEQFF.

The CDR3 region has the DNA TGTGCCAGCAGCTTAGTCGGCGACTACGCCTCCTACAATGAGCAGTTCTTC. Translating it yields CASSLVGDYASYNEQFF. V is TRBV7-9 and J is TRBJ2-1; a possible D gene is TRBD2 (5 bases). This CDR3 is 17 amino acids long. V gave up 1 base and J gave up 0 bases, with 13 bases separating them. In germline, CDR1 is SEHNR, CDR2 FQNEAQ (reference sequence).

The V call is TRBV19, the J call TRBJ1-4; D uncertain. V lost 3 bases, J lost 0 bases, and 8 bases lay in between. CDR1 is LNHDA, CDR2 SQIVND, per germline (reference sequence). The CDR3 consists of 15 residues. The CDR3 sequence is CASSIVRATNEKLFF. CDR3 DNA sequence: TGTGCCAGTAGTATCGTCCGTGCAACTAATGAAAAACTGTTTTTT.

The chain links TRBV2 to TRBJ1-2, with D perhaps matching TRBD1 (5 bases). The CDR3 totals 15 residues. Per the germline V gene, CDR1 is SNHLY and CDR2 is FYNNEI. V lost 1 base and J 1 base, leaving 10 bases between the germline ends. For the CDR3, the DNA is TGTGCCAGCAGTGAAGTGGGGGGGGTTAACTATGGCTACACCTTC. Amino acids: CASSEVGGVNYGYTF.

A single count supports this clone. V gene TRBV11-1 combines with J gene TRBJ2-5, with a possible D match to TRBD2 (5 bases). The V gene lost 5 bases and the J gene lost 6 bases, with 13 bases spanning the gap. CDR3 size: 13 residues. In germline, CDR1 is SGHAT, CDR2 FQDESV (reference sequence). The CDR3 nucleotides are TGTGCCAGCAGCCCCGGGGTAGGGCAGACCCAGTACTTC. Its translation is CASSPGVGQTQYF.

This clone has a single count. The chain links TRBV29-1 to TRBJ2-7; TRBD2 might be the D (6 bases). The V gene lost 3 bases and the J gene lost 0 bases, with 9 bases spanning the gap. The germline gives CDR1 SQVTM, CDR2 ANQGSEA. The CDR3 length is 13 residues. For the CDR3, the DNA is TGCAGCGTTGACGGGGGTTCCTCCTACGAGCAGTACTTC. This translates into CSVDGGSSYEQYF.

This clone has only one observation. The chain combines TRBV5-1 with TRBJ2-7; the match to TRBD2 covers 11 bases. The germline gives CDR1 SGHRS, CDR2 YFSETQ. This CDR3 is built from 16 residues. V trimming: 4 bases; J trimming: 6 bases; junction bases outside the gene matches: 12. The CDR3 DNA sequence: TGCGCCAGCAGCAGTCAAGTAGCGGGGGGGCCCAGCGAGCAGTACTTC. Translation: CASSSQVAGGPSEQYF.

V and J are TRBV9 and TRBJ1-1; possibly TRBD1 for D (6 bases). Germline CDR1 is SGDLS and CDR2 is YYNGEE. The CDR3 has 14 amino acids. The V gene lost 6 bases and the J gene lost 4 bases, with 16 bases spanning the gap. The DNA for the CDR3 is TGTGCCAGCAAGGCCGCGCCAGGGGCCACTGAAGCTTTCTTT. It is translated as CASKAAPGATEAFF.

In DNA, the CDR3 is TGTGCCAGCTCACAGGGGGCAAGTAACGAGCAGTACTTC. Protein: CASSQGASNEQYF. The chain uses TRBV18 and TRBJ2-7; 7 nucleotides match TRBD1. The germline gives CDR1 KGHSH, CDR2 LQKENI. V was pared by 4 bases and J by 5 bases, with 5 bases of the junction left unmatched. There are 13 residues in the CDR3.

This chain uses TRBV9 with TRBJ1-2; 7 bases map to TRBD1. V was clipped by 2 bases and J by 7 bases; unmatched bases: 2. Germline CDR1 reads SGDLS; CDR2 reads YYNGEE. The CDR3 sequence is 12 residues long. CDR3 protein: CASSVTGLGYTF. In DNA form, the CDR3 reads TGTGCCAGCAGCGTGACAGGGCTTGGCTACACCTTC.

The chain couples TRBV21-1 to TRBJ1-1. TRBV21-1 is a pseudogene. CDR3 length: 15 amino acids. This CDR3 reads CASSKVWGGLTEAFF. CDR3 coding DNA: TGTGCCAGCAGCAAGGTTTGGGGAGGGCTCACTGAAGCTTTCTTT.

This clone has more than one count but fewer than ten. The V call is TRBV5-6, the J call TRBJ2-7; 12 bases match TRBD1. Germline V gene data show CDR1 as SGHDT and CDR2 as YYEEEE. V shed 3 bases, J shed 5 bases, and the junction held 6 bases outside the gene matches. The CDR3 contains 15 residues. CDR3 in amino acids: CASSSEGQGAHEQYF. The CDR3 DNA sequence: TGTGCCAGCAGCTCGGAGGGACAGGGGGCGCACGAGCAGTACTTC.

This rearrangement joins TRBV4-2 to TRBJ2-5; 13 nucleotides line up with TRBD2. V gave up 1 base and J gave up 2 bases; unmatched junction bases: 1. Germline assignment: CDR1 LGHNA and CDR2 YNFKEQ. This CDR3 comprises 16 residues. CDR3 loop: CASSQGTSGGQETQYF. The CDR3 DNA follows: TGTGCCAGCAGCCAAGGGACTAGCGGGGGACAAGAGACCCAGTACTTC.